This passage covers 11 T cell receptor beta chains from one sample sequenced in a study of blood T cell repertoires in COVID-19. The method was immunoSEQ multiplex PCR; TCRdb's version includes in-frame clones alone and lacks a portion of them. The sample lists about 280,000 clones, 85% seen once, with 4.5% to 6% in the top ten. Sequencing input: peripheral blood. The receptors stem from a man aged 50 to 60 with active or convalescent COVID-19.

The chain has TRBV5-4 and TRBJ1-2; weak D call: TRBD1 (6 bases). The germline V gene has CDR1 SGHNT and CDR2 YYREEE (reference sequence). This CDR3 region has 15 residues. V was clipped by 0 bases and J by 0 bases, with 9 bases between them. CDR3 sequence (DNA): TGTGCCAGCAGCTTGGAAACAGGGACTAACTATGGCTACACCTTC. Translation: CASSLETGTNYGYTF.

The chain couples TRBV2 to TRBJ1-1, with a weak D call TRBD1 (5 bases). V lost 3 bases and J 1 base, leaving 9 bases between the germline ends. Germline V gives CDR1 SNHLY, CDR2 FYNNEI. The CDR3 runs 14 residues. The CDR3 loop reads CASSDGGANTEAFF. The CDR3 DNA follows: TGTGCCAGCAGTGATGGAGGGGCGAACACTGAAGCTTTCTTT. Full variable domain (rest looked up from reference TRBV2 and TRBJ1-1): EPEVTQTPSHQVTQMGQEVILRCVPISNHLYFYWYRQILGQKVEFLVSFYNNEISEKSEIFDDQFSVERPDGSNFTLKIRSTKLEDSAMYFCASSDGGANTEAFFGQGTRLTVV.

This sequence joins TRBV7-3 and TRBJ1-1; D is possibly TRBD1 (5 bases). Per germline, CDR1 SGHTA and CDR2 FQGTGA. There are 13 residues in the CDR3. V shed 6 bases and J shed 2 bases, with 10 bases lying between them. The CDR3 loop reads CASRFQGNTEAFF. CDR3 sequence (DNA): TGTGCCAGCAGGTTTCAGGGTAACACTGAAGCTTTCTTT.

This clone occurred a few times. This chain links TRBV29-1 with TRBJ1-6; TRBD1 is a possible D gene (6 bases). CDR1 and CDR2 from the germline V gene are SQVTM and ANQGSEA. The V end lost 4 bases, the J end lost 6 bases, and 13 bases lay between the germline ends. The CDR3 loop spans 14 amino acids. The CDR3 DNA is TGCAGCGTTGGAGAGGGGGGGGCTAATTCACCCCTCCACTTT. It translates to CSVGEGGANSPLHF.

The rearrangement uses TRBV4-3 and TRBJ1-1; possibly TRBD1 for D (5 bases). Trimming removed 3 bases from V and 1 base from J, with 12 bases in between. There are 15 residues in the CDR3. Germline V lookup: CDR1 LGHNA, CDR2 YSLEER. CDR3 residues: CASSHRDSRNTEAFF. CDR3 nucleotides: TGCGCCAGCAGCCACCGAGACAGCAGGAACACTGAAGCTTTCTTT.

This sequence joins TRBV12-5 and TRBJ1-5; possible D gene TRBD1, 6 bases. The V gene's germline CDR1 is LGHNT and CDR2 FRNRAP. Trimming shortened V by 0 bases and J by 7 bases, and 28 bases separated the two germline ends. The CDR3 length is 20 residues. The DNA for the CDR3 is TGTGCTAGTGGTTTGGTTCCAAGGTGGGGAGCCGTCGGCGGGGGCCAGCCCCAGCATTTT. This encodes CASGLVPRWGAVGGGQPQHF.

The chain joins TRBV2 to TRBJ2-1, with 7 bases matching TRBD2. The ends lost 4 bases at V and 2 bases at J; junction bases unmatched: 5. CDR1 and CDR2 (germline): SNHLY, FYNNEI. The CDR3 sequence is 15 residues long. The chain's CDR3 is CASSVGGRAYNEQFF. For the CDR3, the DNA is TGTGCCAGCAGTGTAGGAGGGAGGGCCTACAATGAGCAGTTCTTC.

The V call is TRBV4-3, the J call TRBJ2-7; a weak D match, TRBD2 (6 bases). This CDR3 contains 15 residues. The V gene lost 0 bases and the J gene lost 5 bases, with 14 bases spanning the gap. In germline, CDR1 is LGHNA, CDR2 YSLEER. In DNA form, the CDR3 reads TGCGCCAGCAGCCAAGATCGTACGGGAGAAAACGAGCAGTACTTC. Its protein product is CASSQDRTGENEQYF.

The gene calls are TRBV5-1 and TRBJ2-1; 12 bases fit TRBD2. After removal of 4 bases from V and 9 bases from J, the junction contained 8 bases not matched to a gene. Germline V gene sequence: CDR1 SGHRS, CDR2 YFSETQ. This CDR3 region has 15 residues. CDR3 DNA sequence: TGCGCCAGCAGCCTGACTAGCGGGAGTTTAGGTGAGCAGTTCTTC. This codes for CASSLTSGSLGEQFF.

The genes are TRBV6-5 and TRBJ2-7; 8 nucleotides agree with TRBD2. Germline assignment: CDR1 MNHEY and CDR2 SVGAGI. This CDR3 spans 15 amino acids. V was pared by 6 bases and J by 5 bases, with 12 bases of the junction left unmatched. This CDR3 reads CASSRGPGGLNEQYF. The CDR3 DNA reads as TGTGCCAGCAGCCGAGGCCCGGGGGGGTTAAACGAGCAGTACTTC.

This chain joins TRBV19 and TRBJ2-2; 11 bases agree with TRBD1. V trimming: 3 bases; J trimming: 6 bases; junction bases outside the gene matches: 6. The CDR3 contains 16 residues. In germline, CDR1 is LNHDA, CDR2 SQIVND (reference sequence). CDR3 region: CASSMRDRGIPGELFF. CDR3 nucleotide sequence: TGTGCCAGTAGTATGCGGGACAGGGGGATCCCCGGGGAGCTGTTTTTT.